The T cell receptor (beta chain) under discussion was sequenced for a study of identical twins. This clonotype was detected many times. TCRdb analysed the 5' RACE reads with MiXCR anew, one entry per CDR3 protein. The sample has about 690,000 distinct CDR3 sequences; about 20% are singletons. This same sample was also taken into another study, of T cells expressing NK-cell markers. That publication notes: Expanded NKG2C+ T cell clones were not confirmed as HCMV-specific.

The sequencing sample was made of PBMCs. The sequence derives from a woman between 18 and 29 years old in good health.

The chain's CDR3 is CASSDNREETQYF. DNA for the CDR3: TGTGCCAGCAGCGATAACAGGGAAGAGACCCAGTACTTC. The chain has TRBV7-8 and TRBJ2-5; possible D gene TRBD1, 6 bases. The CDR3 is 13 amino acids. The V end lost 5 bases, the J end lost 3 bases, and 10 bases lay between the germline ends. Germline V CDR1 and CDR2: SGHVS, FQNEAQ.